This T cell receptor (beta chain) was identified during a study of tumor-infiltrating lymphocytes in primary liver carcinoma. Background on the study: Male and female patients aged 30 to 69 years made up the cohort. The neoplasms were of stage T1-T3 N0M0, with dimensions of about 4.2 to 11 cm across. Study-wide results and limits: Blood fell significantly below tumors in its top-250-clone fraction (p = 0.039). Tumor-adjacent and tumor-blood pairs shared a smaller degree of overlap than tumor region pairs.

The germline V gene has CDR1 SGHAT and CDR2 FQDESV (reference sequence). This CDR3 contains 16 residues. Extraction of RNA together with DNA used 20-30 mg of unsorted bulk tissue. A note on this clonotype: As yet, its antigen is unknown. At one boundary the junction diverges from the germline segment, which might be a read error.

TCR beta cDNA came from about 0.45 ug total RNA, primed with a constant-region primer. Amplification in three nested multiplex PCR rounds with slightly modified ARM-PCR gave rise to TCR beta libraries. Both of the initial two PCR rounds ran for about 9 cycles and employed TRBV1-TRBV30 forward primers alongside a C-beta reverse primer. TCRdb fed the multiplex PCR reads into MiXCR, producing one record per CDR3 protein. The table shows about 75,000 distinct CDR3 sequences, with 69% occurring only once. The chain is built from TRBV11-1 and TRBJ2-7, with a tentative D call TRBD2 (5 bases). This TCR was recovered from a man aged 35-49 years with primary liver carcinoma and hepatitis B virus infection. The sequencing input was tumor-adjacent normal liver tissue. CDR3 DNA: TGTGCCAGCAGCTTAACAGCTGGGAGATCGACGGGCGAGCAGAACTTC. Residues: CASSLTAGRSTGEQNF.